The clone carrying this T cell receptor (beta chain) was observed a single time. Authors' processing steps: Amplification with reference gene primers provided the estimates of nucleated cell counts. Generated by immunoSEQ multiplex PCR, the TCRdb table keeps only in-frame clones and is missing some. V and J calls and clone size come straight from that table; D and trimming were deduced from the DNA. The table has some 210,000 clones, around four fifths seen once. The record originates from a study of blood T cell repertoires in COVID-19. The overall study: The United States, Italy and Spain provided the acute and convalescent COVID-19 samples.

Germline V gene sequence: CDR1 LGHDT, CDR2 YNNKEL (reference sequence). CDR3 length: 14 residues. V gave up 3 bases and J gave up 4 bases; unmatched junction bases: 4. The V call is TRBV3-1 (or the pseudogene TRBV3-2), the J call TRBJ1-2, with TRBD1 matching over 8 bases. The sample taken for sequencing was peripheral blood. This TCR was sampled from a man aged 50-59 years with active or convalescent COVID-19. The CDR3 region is CASSQRGTGYGYTF. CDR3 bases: TGTGCCAGCAGCCAGAGAGGGACAGGCTATGGCTACACCTTC.